Listed here is a single TCR beta chain. V was clipped by 3 bases and J by 8 bases; unmatched bases: 16. The CDR3 length is 17 residues. Germline CDR1 is SGDLS and CDR2 is YYNGEE. These data originate in a study of blood T cell repertoires in COVID-19. Overall study: The study drew acute and convalescent COVID-19 samples from the United States, Italy and Spain.

Sequencing used immunoSEQ multiplex PCR; TCRdb keeps in-frame clones, though not all of them. The sample gives about 250,000 clones, 85% to 90% of which show up once; 1.5% to 2% is in the top ten. Participant reports of clinical history set cohort assignment. Recovery among Cohort 3 donors was established by two negative PCRs, clearance, or symptom resolution. Specimen: PBMCs or T cells enriched from blood (not recorded which). This receptor was taken from a woman in her 50s who had recovered from COVID-19. V usage is TRBV9 and J usage is TRBJ2-2; 7 bases align to TRBD2. The CDR3 loop is CASSGDLITSVTGELFF. In nucleotides, the CDR3 is TGTGCCAGCAGCGGAGACCTAATTACTAGCGTCACAGGGGAGCTGTTTTTT. Complete variable domain (other parts from reference TRBV9 and TRBJ2-2): DSGVTQTPKHLITATGQRVTLRCSPRSGDLSVYWYQQSLDQGLQFLIQYYNGEERAKGNILERFSAQQFPDLHSELNLSSLELGDSALYFCASSGDLITSVTGELFFGEGSRLTVL.